A single sample is the source of the 16 T cell receptor beta chains below, sequenced in a study of OX40 agonist ivuxolimab in advanced cancers. Only in-frame clones appear in the TCRdb table, and some are missing; sequencing was by immunoSEQ multiplex PCR. The table records more than 45,000 clones, around 86% of them present only once. The sequenced sample was CD4+ or CD8+ T cells sorted from blood, obtained in a trial of the OX40 agonist ivuxolimab. The receptors stem from an adult with an advanced solid tumor such as melanoma, head and neck, liver or kidney cancer.

CDR3 DNA: TGTGCCACCAGCAGAGATGGCGCCGGGGAGCTGTTTTTT. Amino acid sequence: CATSRDGAGELFF. The rearrangement links TRBV15 to TRBJ2-2; the D is unclear. The germline CDR1 and CDR2 sequences are LNHNV and YYDKDF (reference sequence). The CDR3 has 13 amino acids. With 0 bases removed from V and 6 bases from J, the gap between germline ends came to 5 bases.

The chain combines TRBV27 with TRBJ2-4; D is ambiguous. The CDR3 covers 13 residues. The germline gives CDR1 MNHEY, CDR2 SMNVEV (reference sequence). V was trimmed by 3 bases and J by 4 bases, leaving 7 bases between them. The CDR3 DNA is TGTGCCAGCAGTTTCGGTAAAAAAAACATTCAGTACTTC. This sequence encodes CASSFGKKNIQYF.

The V call is TRBV27, the J call TRBJ2-1, with D unresolved. The CDR3 length is 15 residues. CDR1 MNHEY and CDR2 SMNVEV come from the germline V gene (reference sequence). V was pared by 4 bases and J by 5 bases, with 15 bases between. This chain's CDR3 is CASSSGSGANNEQFF. The CDR3 coding sequence is TGTGCCAGCAGTTCTGGGTCCGGCGCAAACAATGAGCAGTTCTTC.

This chain joins TRBV7-2 and TRBJ2-5, with TRBD2 matching over 13 bases. CDR3 length: 17 residues. V shed 5 bases, J shed 0 bases, and the junction held 6 bases outside the gene matches. CDR1 is SGHTA and CDR2 is FQGNSA in the germline V gene. CDR3 region: CASSPGLAGVYQETQYF. Here the CDR3 DNA reads TGTGCCAGCAGCCCAGGACTAGCGGGGGTGTACCAAGAGACCCAGTACTTC.

The rearrangement uses TRBV15 and TRBJ1-1; TRBD1 matches 7 bases. Looked up from germline, CDR1 is LNHNV and CDR2 is YYDKDF (reference sequence). CDR3 length: 15 residues. V dropped 0 bases and J dropped 10; count of bases not matched to a gene: 11. CDR3 region: CATSRDRLQGEGAFF. For the CDR3, the DNA is TGTGCCACCAGCAGAGACCGATTGCAGGGGGAGGGAGCTTTCTTT.

The V gene is TRBV13, the J gene TRBJ2-3; perhaps TRBD2 as D (6 bases). CDR3 size: 15 residues. From germline, CDR1 is PRHDT and CDR2 FYEKMQ (reference sequence). V lost 1 base and J 4 bases, leaving 12 bases between the germline ends. The DNA of the CDR3 is TGTGCCAGCAGCTTAGACGAGGGGAGGCCAGATACGCAGTATTTT. Translation: CASSLDEGRPDTQYF.

The J gene is TRBJ2-7, the V gene TRBV9; perhaps TRBD1 as D (5 bases). Germline values: CDR1 SGDLS, CDR2 YYNGEE. Trimming removed 4 bases from V and 7 bases from J, with 21 bases in between. This CDR3 is built from 15 residues. The CDR3, as DNA: TGTGCCAGCAGCCCATTCCGACAGAGCGTTCAGGAGCAGTACTTC. Residues: CASSPFRQSVQEQYF.

V is TRBV5-1 and J is TRBJ1-2, with D unresolved. This CDR3 contains 14 residues. Between the trimmed V and J ends, which lost 0 bases and 0 bases, there was a span of 6 bases. Per the germline V gene, CDR1 is SGHRS and CDR2 is YFSETQ. The chain's CDR3 is CASSLGTANYGYTF. CDR3 DNA sequence: TGCGCCAGCAGCTTGGGAACAGCTAACTATGGCTACACCTTC.

This chain uses TRBV5-8 with TRBJ2-3; 10 bases are a match to TRBD2. V was pared by 0 bases and J by 0 bases, with 4 bases of the junction left unmatched. The V gene's germline CDR1 is SGHTS and CDR2 YDEGEE. The CDR3 consists of 17 residues. CDR3 sequence reads: CASSLAGTSASTDTQYF. The CDR3 DNA sequence: TGTGCCAGCAGCTTGGCCGGGACTAGCGCTAGCACAGATACGCAGTATTTT. The variable domain in full, with the rest retrieved from reference TRBV5-8 and TRBJ2-3, is EAGVTQSPTHLIKTRGQQATLRCSPISGHTSVYWYQQALGLGLQFLLWYDEGEERNRGNFPPRFSGRQFPNYSSELNVNALELEDSALYLCASSLAGTSASTDTQYFGPGTRLTVL.

J is TRBJ1-2 and V is TRBV9; D remains unclear. From germline, CDR1 is SGDLS and CDR2 YYNGEE. The CDR3 length is 14 residues. Trimming pared 0 bases from V and 3 bases from J, leaving 9 bases between. Here the CDR3 reads CASSVGGNDYGYTF. CDR3 DNA sequence: TGTGCCAGCAGCGTAGGGGGAAATGACTATGGCTACACCTTC.

The V and J genes are TRBV19 and TRBJ1-2, with D uncertain. This CDR3 spans 13 amino acids. Trimming stripped 5 bases from V and 8 bases from J, with 15 bases between. CDR1 and CDR2 from the germline V gene are LNHDA and SQIVND (reference sequence). CDR3 coding DNA: TGTGCCAGTAGTCCAATCGCCCGAACGGGCTACACCTTC. This encodes CASSPIARTGYTF.

The chain is built from TRBV9 and TRBJ2-3; D ambiguous. CDR1 and CDR2 (germline): SGDLS, YYNGEE. The V and J ends lost 3 bases and 2 bases respectively, with 1 base between them. CDR3 length: 11 residues. In DNA, the CDR3 is TGTGCCAGCAGCGACACAGATACGCAGTATTTT. Protein: CASSDTDTQYF.

V usage is TRBV7-9 and J usage is TRBJ2-7; either TRBD1 or TRBD2 may supply D (6 bases each). From germline, CDR1 is SEHNR and CDR2 FQNEAQ (reference sequence). The CDR3 is 16 residues long. The V end was cut by 5 bases, the J end by 0 bases, with 17 bases between. CDR3 nucleotide sequence: TGTGCCAGCAGCCCTGGGGTAGGGGGGCCCTCCTACGAGCAGTACTTC. Encoded protein: CASSPGVGGPSYEQYF.

The chain combines TRBV10-3 with TRBJ2-5; TRBD2 aligns across 9 bases. CDR3 size: 14 residues. V lost 5 bases and J lost 1; bases outside the gene matches: 2. Germline lookup yields CDR1 ENHRY and CDR2 SYGVKD. CDR3 in DNA: TGTGCCATCAGTCTAGCGGGATCCCAAGAGACCCAGTACTTC. It specifies CAISLAGSQETQYF.

The chain joins TRBV7-2 to TRBJ2-7; TRBD2 aligns across 9 bases. This CDR3 spans 15 amino acids. Trimming at V came to 6 bases and at J to 3 bases, leaving 9 bases not matched to a gene. The germline CDR1 and CDR2 sequences are SGHTA and FQGNSA. CDR3 residues: CASSPLAGQIYEQYF. CDR3 DNA sequence: TGTGCCAGCAGTCCCCTAGCGGGGCAAATCTACGAGCAGTACTTC.

The chain links TRBV5-6 to TRBJ1-1; D gene uncertain. Germline CDR1 and CDR2: SGHDT and YYEEEE. V dropped 3 bases and J dropped 6 bases, with 21 bases sitting between them. The CDR3 runs 16 residues. The CDR3 DNA is TGTGCCAGCAGCTGGCGAGAAGATCCGAGGTTCCCTGAAGCTTTCTTT. It encodes CASSWREDPRFPEAFF.